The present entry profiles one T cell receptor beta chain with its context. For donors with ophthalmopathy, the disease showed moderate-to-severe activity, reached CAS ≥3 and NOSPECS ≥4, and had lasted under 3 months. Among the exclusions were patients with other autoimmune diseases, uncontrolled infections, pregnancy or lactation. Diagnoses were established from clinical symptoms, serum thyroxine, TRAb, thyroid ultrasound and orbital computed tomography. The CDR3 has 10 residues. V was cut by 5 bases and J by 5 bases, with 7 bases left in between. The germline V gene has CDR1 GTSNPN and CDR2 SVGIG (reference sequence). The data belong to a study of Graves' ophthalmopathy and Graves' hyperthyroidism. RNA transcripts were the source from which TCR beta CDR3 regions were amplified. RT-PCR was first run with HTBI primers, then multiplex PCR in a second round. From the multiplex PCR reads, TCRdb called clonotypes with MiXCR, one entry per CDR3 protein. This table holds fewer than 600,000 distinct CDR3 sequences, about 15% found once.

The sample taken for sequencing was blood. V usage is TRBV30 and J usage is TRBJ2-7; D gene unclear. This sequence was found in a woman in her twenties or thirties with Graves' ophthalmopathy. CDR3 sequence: CAWGSNEQYF. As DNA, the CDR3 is TGTGCCTGGGGCAGTAACGAGCAGTACTTC.